This TCR beta chain comes out of a study of blood T cell repertoires in COVID-19. About the study: The origin of the acute and convalescent COVID-19 samples was the United States, Italy and Spain. PBMCs, B-cell-depleted T cells, or T cells provided the cDNA or gDNA that made up the material.

In the authors' workflow: Researchers report that nucleated cell counts were estimated from reference gene primer amplification. Assay: immunoSEQ multiplex PCR; the TCRdb copy retains only in-frame clones and omits some. D and trimming come from the DNA, and the V and J calls and clone size come from that table. The sample has approximately 81,000 clones; roughly 91% are singletons. With V trimmed by 0 bases and J by 3 bases, 6 bases remained unmatched. The CDR3 extends over 19 amino acids. Germline CDR1 reads MGHRA; CDR2 reads YSYEKL. The origin of this receptor is a woman between 50 and 59 years old in a cohort sampled during active COVID-19. Sequenced: peripheral blood. This chain joins TRBV4-1 and TRBJ2-6; 12 nucleotides align to TRBD1. The CDR3, as DNA: TGCGCCAGCAGCCAAGATCCGGGACAGGGGGCTTTTGGGGCCAACGTCCTGACTTTC. Its protein is CASSQDPGQGAFGANVLTF.